Sequencing of this T cell receptor beta chain was carried out in a study of sequential checkpoint blockade in melanoma. This clone has more than one count but fewer than ten. TCRdb's table, derived via immunoSEQ multiplex PCR, lists solely in-frame clones and lacks some. The table includes around 10,000 clones, about 80% detected once. V shed 5 bases and J shed 7 bases, with 14 bases lying between them. Germline V lookup: CDR1 SSHAT, CDR2 FNYEAQ (reference sequence). This CDR3 spans 14 amino acids. Treatment: randomized to nivolumab then ipilimumab (arm A) or the reverse (arm B). The TCR was taken from a human donor with melanoma. The chain has TRBV7-7 and TRBJ1-4, with D perhaps TRBD1 (5 bases). Sequenced here: CD8+ T cells sorted from blood (inferred from file names), sampled from a patient given nivolumab and ipilimumab in sequence. For the CDR3, the DNA is TGTGCCAGCAGCCCCGAGGCGCAGGGTGAAAAACTGTTTTTT. Encoded protein: CASSPEAQGEKLFF.